The 27 T cell receptor beta chains in this list originate from one sample, sequenced in a study of blood T cell repertoires in COVID-19. TCRdb keeps only in-frame clones here, not all; method: immunoSEQ multiplex PCR. The sample comprises approximately 440,000 clones, around 90% of which are singletons, and 0.6% rests with the top ten. Sequencing was carried out using PBMCs or T cells enriched from blood (not recorded which). Every receptor here comes from a young man who had recovered from COVID-19.

This chain connects TRBV18 to TRBJ1-6; 8 bases agree with TRBD1. This CDR3 region has 15 residues. Germline V CDR1 and CDR2: KGHSH, LQKENI. Trimming at V came to 5 bases and at J to 5 bases, leaving 5 bases not matched to a gene. This CDR3 reads CASSKDRVHNSPLHF. CDR3 coding DNA: TGTGCCAGCTCAAAGGACAGGGTCCATAATTCACCCCTCCACTTT. The entire variable domain, with the rest obtained from reference TRBV18 and TRBJ1-6, is as follows: NAGVMQNPRHLVRRRGQEARLRCSPMKGHSHVYWYRQLPEEGLKFMVYLQKENIIDESGMPKERFSAEFPKEGPSILRIQQVVRGDSAAYFCASSKDRVHNSPLHFGNGTRLTVT.

The J gene is TRBJ2-3, the V gene TRBV9, with 9 nucleotides matching TRBD1. This CDR3 region has 16 residues. Germline trimming cut 4 bases from V and 2 bases from J; bases unmatched to any gene: 8. Germline V lookup: CDR1 SGDLS, CDR2 YYNGEE. The DNA of the CDR3 is TGTGCCAGCAGCTTGCGGACAGGGGAGCCCACAGATACGCAGTATTTT. Translation gives CASSLRTGEPTDTQYF.

V usage is TRBV13 and J usage is TRBJ2-7; D gene unclear. This CDR3 has 13 amino acids. The V end was cut by 1 base, the J end by 4 bases, with 8 bases between. From germline, CDR1 is PRHDT and CDR2 FYEKMQ (reference sequence). CDR3 amino acids: CASSLDSVYEQYF. In nucleotides, the CDR3 is TGTGCCAGCAGCTTAGATTCGGTGTACGAGCAGTACTTC.

The chain employs TRBV18 and TRBJ1-6; D not resolved. This CDR3 has 15 amino acids. CDR1 and CDR2 (germline): KGHSH, LQKENI. V dropped 2 bases and J dropped 7 bases, with 12 bases sitting between them. The CDR3 here is CASSPGGDRNSPLHF. In nucleotides, the CDR3 is TGTGCCAGCTCACCAGGCGGAGATAGGAATTCACCCCTCCACTTT.

This chain connects TRBV7-9 to TRBJ1-2, with D unclear. V lost 6 bases and J 1 base, leaving 12 bases between the germline ends. CDR3 length: 14 amino acids. Per germline, CDR1 SEHNR and CDR2 FQNEAQ (reference sequence). The CDR3 loop is CASSIDGSNYGYTF. The DNA of the CDR3 is TGTGCCAGCAGTATTGATGGTAGTAACTATGGCTACACCTTC.

The chain combines TRBV27 with TRBJ2-7; 11 bases are a match to TRBD2. The germline CDR1 and CDR2 sequences are MNHEY and SMNVEV (reference sequence). The CDR3 is 16 amino acids. Trimming cost V 5 bases and J 3 bases; bases outside gene matches: 9. This chain's CDR3 is CASSPLTLAGDYEQYF. As DNA, the CDR3 is TGTGCCAGCAGTCCCCTAACACTAGCGGGAGACTACGAGCAGTACTTC.

This clone was picked up one time. The V call is TRBV10-1, the J call TRBJ1-1, with D maybe TRBD1 (5 bases). The CDR3 has 13 residues. The germline CDR1 and CDR2 sequences are WNHNN and SYGVQD (reference sequence). The V end was cut by 0 bases, the J end by 7 bases, with 9 bases between. This chain's CDR3 is CASSESGGFEAFF. The CDR3 nucleotides read TGCGCCAGCAGTGAGTCGGGGGGATTTGAAGCTTTCTTT.

This clone came up once. The V and J genes are TRBV2 and TRBJ2-6; maybe TRBD1 (6 bases). Looked up from germline, CDR1 is SNHLY and CDR2 is FYNNEI. V was clipped by 6 bases and J by 2 bases, with 11 bases between them. The CDR3 runs 15 residues. CDR3: CASRTGHAGANVLTF. In nucleotides, the CDR3 is TGTGCCAGCAGGACAGGCCATGCTGGGGCCAACGTCCTGACTTTC.

A remark on this clone: The sample holds other DNA sequences that translate to the same CDR3. The rearrangement joins TRBV19 to TRBJ1-1; D is uncertain. V lost 5 bases and J 1 base, leaving 5 bases between the germline ends. Germline V lookup: CDR1 LNHDA, CDR2 SQIVND (reference sequence). This CDR3 contains 12 residues. CDR3 sequence reads: CASSPGNTEAFF. The CDR3 nucleotides are TGTGCCAGTAGTCCCGGGAACACTGAAGCTTTCTTT. Full variable domain (rest looked up from reference TRBV19 and TRBJ1-1): DGGITQSPKYLFRKEGQNVTLSCEQNLNHDAMYWYRQDPGQGLRLIYYSQIVNDFQKGDIAEGYSVSREKKESFPLTVTSAQKNPTAFYLCASSPGNTEAFFGQGTRLTVV.

The rearrangement uses TRBV29-1 and TRBJ1-1; 7 nucleotides line up with TRBD1. The CDR3 has 13 amino acids. Germline values: CDR1 SQVTM, CDR2 ANQGSEA. V dropped 3 bases and J dropped 4; count of bases not matched to a gene: 5. The CDR3 is CSVEGQGGTEAFF. The CDR3 nucleotides are TGCAGCGTTGAGGGGCAGGGGGGCACTGAAGCTTTCTTT.

V and J are TRBV5-6 and TRBJ2-7, with D tentatively TRBD1 (5 bases). Trimming shortened V by 4 bases and J by 2 bases, and 16 bases separated the two germline ends. Looked up from germline, CDR1 is SGHDT and CDR2 is YYEEEE. This CDR3 is built from 15 residues. For the CDR3, the DNA is TGTGCCAGCAGCCCAAGCCGTCAGGGCGCCTACGAGCAGTACTTC. It encodes CASSPSRQGAYEQYF.

The V call is TRBV5-1, the J call TRBJ1-2, with TRBD1 matching over 7 bases. V shed 4 bases, J shed 3 bases, and the junction held 9 bases outside the gene matches. Germline CDR1 and CDR2: SGHRS and YFSETQ. The CDR3 is 15 residues long. CDR3 coding DNA: TGCGCCAGCAGCCAAACCGGGACAGTCGACTATGGCTACACCTTC. This translates into CASSQTGTVDYGYTF.

Concerning this clone: Other DNA sequences in the same sample also yield this CDR3. V is TRBV2 and J is TRBJ1-5, with a tentative D call TRBD1 (6 bases). Trimming took 4 bases from V and 4 from J, leaving 8 bases between them. The CDR3 spans 13 residues. Germline CDR1 SNHLY, CDR2 FYNNEI. CDR3 in amino acids: CASSGTGNQPQHF. CDR3 coding DNA: TGTGCCAGCAGTGGAACAGGGAATCAGCCCCAGCATTTT.

This clone was seen only once. The rearrangement joins TRBV27 to TRBJ2-1; D not certain. With 1 base removed from V and 4 bases from J, the gap between germline ends came to 23 bases. Germline assignment: CDR1 MNHEY and CDR2 SMNVEV (reference sequence). The CDR3 length is 19 residues. The CDR3, as DNA: TGTGCCAGCAGTTTATTCGCCCCAAACTCAGGTTTGTCGTACAATGAGCAGTTCTTC. Its protein product is CASSLFAPNSGLSYNEQFF.

The rearrangement uses TRBV6-5 and TRBJ1-2; D gene ambiguous. V was clipped by 2 bases and J by 5 bases, with 15 bases between them. The CDR3 consists of 15 residues. Germline CDR1 reads MNHEY; CDR2 reads SVGAGI. The CDR3 reads CASSYRPSAGYGYTF. The CDR3 DNA reads as TGTGCCAGCAGTTACAGACCGAGCGCGGGGTATGGCTACACCTTC.

The chain joins TRBV4-1 to TRBJ1-4; tentative D call: TRBD1 (5 bases). Per the germline V gene, CDR1 is MGHRA and CDR2 is YSYEKL. The CDR3 sequence is 16 residues long. Trimming pared 4 bases from V and 7 bases from J, leaving 19 bases between. The DNA for the CDR3 is TGCGCCAGCAGCCGAGCGAGGGGAGGGGAAGGTGAAAAACTGTTTTTT. Residues: CASSRARGGEGEKLFF.

J is TRBJ1-4 and V is TRBV2; the match to TRBD1 covers 7 bases. Germline lookup yields CDR1 SNHLY and CDR2 FYNNEI. This CDR3 has 16 residues. Germline trimming cut 11 bases from V and 8 bases from J; bases unmatched to any gene: 20. In nucleotides, the CDR3 is TGTGCCGGTCAGACAGGGAGGAGGGGGGCAGGGGAAAAACTGTTTTTT. Translated, it gives CAGQTGRRGAGEKLFF.

The CDR3: CASSFQGPGQPQHF. CDR3 bases: TGTGCCAGCAGCTTCCAGGGGCCGGGGCAGCCCCAGCATTTT. The chain has TRBV5-6 and TRBJ1-5; perhaps TRBD1 as D (6 bases). This CDR3 comprises 14 residues. Germline lookup yields CDR1 SGHDT and CDR2 YYEEEE. With 2 bases removed from V and 7 bases from J, the gap between germline ends came to 13 bases.

The chain has TRBV6-5 and TRBJ2-1, with 7 bases matching TRBD2. This CDR3 is 14 amino acids long. Losses at the gene ends were 5 bases for V and 6 bases for J; bases not matched to a gene: 7. Germline assignment: CDR1 MNHEY and CDR2 SVGAGI. CDR3 in amino acids: CASSRLAGGNEQFF. DNA of the CDR3: TGTGCCAGCAGTAGACTAGCCGGCGGCAATGAGCAGTTCTTC.

CDR3 in amino acids: CASGRTGGYTEAFF. The CDR3 DNA is TGTGCCAGCGGGCGGACAGGGGGGTACACTGAAGCTTTCTTT. The chain links TRBV6-5 to TRBJ1-1; TRBD1 matches at 10 bases. The CDR3 runs 14 residues. Looked up from germline, CDR1 is MNHEY and CDR2 is SVGAGI. J was trimmed by 3 bases and V by 8 bases; bases with no gene match: 6.

Worth noting for this clone: The sample contains more than one DNA sequence encoding this CDR3. This chain connects TRBV5-4 to TRBJ1-1; D not resolved. The germline gives CDR1 SGHNT, CDR2 YYREEE (reference sequence). The CDR3 is 15 amino acids. V was pared by 1 base and J by 0 bases, with 10 bases between. CDR3 amino acids: CASSLPGKMNTEAFF. In DNA, the CDR3 is TGTGCCAGCAGCTTGCCGGGAAAGATGAACACTGAAGCTTTCTTT. Looking up the rest from reference TRBV5-4 and TRBJ1-1 gives the full variable domain: ETGVTQSPTHLIKTRGQQVTLRCSSQSGHNTVSWYQQALGQGPQFIFQYYREEENGRGNFPPRFSGLQFPNYSSELNVNALELDDSALYLCASSLPGKMNTEAFFGQGTRLTVV.

This clone was seen only once. The CDR3 loop is CSASRGETAFF. The CDR3 nucleotides are TGCAGTGCTAGTCGCGGGGAAACAGCTTTCTTT. The rearrangement uses TRBV20-1 and TRBJ1-1; unclear D gene. V was trimmed by 3 bases and J by 10 bases, leaving 12 bases between them. The CDR3 has 11 residues. Germline assignment: CDR1 DFQATT and CDR2 SNEGSKA (reference sequence).

The chain uses TRBV2 and TRBJ2-2; 8 nucleotides agree with TRBD1. Germline V gene sequence: CDR1 SNHLY, CDR2 FYNNEI. This CDR3 contains 15 residues. The V segment lost 6 bases and the J segment 4 bases; nucleotides outside the gene matches: 7. The DNA of the CDR3 is TGTGCCAGCAGGTCGACAGGGGAAAGCACCGGGGAGCTGTTTTTT. Translation: CASRSTGESTGELFF.

This sequence joins TRBV24-1 and TRBJ2-7, with D tentatively TRBD2 (6 bases). Deletions cut 9 bases from V and 6 bases from J, with 11 bases between. There are 11 residues in the CDR3. Germline CDR1 is KGHDR and CDR2 is SFDVKD. CDR3 residues: CATGWGGEQYF. Here the CDR3 DNA reads TGTGCCACCGGGTGGGGAGGCGAGCAGTACTTC.

This clone occurred a few times. The rearrangement joins TRBV2 to TRBJ2-7; the D is unclear. Trimming took off 5 bases at V and 3 bases at J, with 5 bases between the two ends. Germline-derived CDR1 and CDR2 are SNHLY and FYNNEI. This CDR3 contains 11 residues. The CDR3 is CASSYNYEQYF. The CDR3 nucleotides are TGTGCCAGCAGTTACAACTACGAGCAGTACTTC.

The CDR3 here is CASSVAEGGGTQYF. CDR3 nucleotide sequence: TGTGCCAGCAGCGTAGCTGAGGGTGGCGGGACCCAGTACTTC. The rearrangement joins TRBV9 to TRBJ2-5, with D perhaps TRBD2 (5 bases). Per germline, CDR1 SGDLS and CDR2 YYNGEE. The CDR3 loop spans 14 amino acids. Trimming removed 0 bases from V and 7 bases from J, with 13 bases in between.

This sequence joins TRBV5-1 and TRBJ2-2, with 9 bases identical to TRBD1. The V and J ends lost 0 bases and 6 bases, in that order; junction bases with no gene match: 12. CDR1 and CDR2 from the germline V gene are SGHRS and YFSETQ. The CDR3 is made up of 18 amino acids. CDR3 sequence reads: CASSLAGSGDRVPGELFF. CDR3 DNA sequence: TGCGCCAGCAGCTTGGCCGGTTCCGGGGACAGGGTTCCCGGGGAGCTGTTTTTT.